A selection of T cell receptor beta chains follows, all from one sample in a study of shared clonotypes between healthy human individuals. Generated by immunoSEQ multiplex PCR, the TCRdb table keeps only in-frame clones and is missing some. Of about 2.2 million clones listed, roughly 93% are singletons. The source material was naive CD8+ T cells from PBMCs. These receptors originate from a man between 18 and 29 years old in good health. Some clones in this sample may be carry-over from other donors' samples. CDR3s include the opening cysteine and the closing phenylalanine or tryptophan. The order of the fields is J gene, clone size, V gene, CDR3 protein. Clone size is given for some rows only: seen once, a few or many times, or a class if the clone is expanded.

TRBJ2-7 . TRBV2 CASTQTRVLYEQYF
TRBJ2-1 . TRBV5-5 CASSLSGRREFF
TRBJ1-3 . TRBV7-9 CASSWEGLSGNTIYF
TRBJ2-6 . TRBV25-1 CASSAKGAGANVLTF
TRBJ1-1 few TRBV6-5 CASSHSPSNTEAFF
TRBJ1-4 . TRBV7-9 CASSLLGQGATNEKLFF
TRBJ1-5 . TRBV28 CASSLLFGGHQPQHF
TRBJ1-1 few TRBV5-4 CASSLGTDMNTEAFF
TRBJ1-2 . TRBV5-4 CASSLGPTGKANYGYTF
TRBJ2-1 . TRBV19 CASGTGGSYNEQFF
TRBJ2-1 once TRBV25-1 CASRGTGVRNEQFF